This T cell receptor (beta chain) is drawn from a study of blood T cells in healthy people across ages (dated by TCRdb to between 2015 and 2017). Concerning the study at large: In model experiments, roughly one uniquely barcoded TCR beta cDNA molecule per two T cells was captured by template switching. Using deep sequencing normalized with unique cDNA molecular identifiers, the study measured how TCR beta repertoire diversity changes with age. To avoid experimental bias, donors of different ages were spread randomly across the sequencing lanes. The donors were divided into four age groups: young (average approximately 16 years), middle-aged (under 40), aged (approximately 64) and long-lived (around 87). Using the same blood draw, the study looked at two additional independent replicas of 1 million unique cDNA reads for two donors, one aged 18 to 29 and the other aged 80 or older.

The method was 5' RACE. Sequencing took place on an Illumina HiSeq 2500. A second PCR of roughly 7 to 11 cycles was run with a J-beta primer mix and a sample-barcoded 5' primer. A template-switch 5' adaptor carrying 12 random nucleotides introduced a unique molecular identifier onto each TCR beta cDNA molecule. Each sample yielded at least 2.5 million CDR3-containing paired-end reads. All of the RNA was converted into first-strand cDNA using the Mint cDNA synthesis kit, with a TRBC-specific oligonucleotide serving as the primer. After uracil-DNA glycosylase treatment, a first 18-cycle PCR used universal primers M1SS and BC2_uni_R on all cDNA. In the paper's pipeline: Each sample was normalized by randomly selecting 1 million high-quality reads, each carrying a distinct molecular identifier. Reads sharing molecular identifiers were discarded rather than binned into consensus sequences. MiTCR, run with a Q25 quality threshold and the strictest error-elimination algorithm, handled CDR3 identification, clonotype clustering and error correction. A nonparametric unseen species model using Euler transformation provided a lower-bound estimate of total TCR beta diversity. The public reads were run again by TCRdb, first through fastp at Q25 and then through MiXCR, and only productive beta chains were kept. Under each unique CDR3 protein, matching rows form one entry showing the most common genes and DNA. None of the V and J calls come from the authors' own analysis; TCRdb made them. For this sample there are roughly 1.5 million distinct CDR3 sequences; roughly two fifths appear just once. The ten largest clones take up about 3.8% of the sample.

The roughly 39 donors, aged about 6 to 100 years, were systemically healthy Caucasian individuals from Russia. Approximately 9.3 milliliters of peripheral blood were drawn from each donor into EDTA-treated Vacutainer tubes. PBMCs were isolated by Ficoll-Paque density-gradient centrifugation, with at least 6 million obtained per sample. Total RNA was extracted from PBMCs with Trizol reagent, with at least 6 micrograms obtained per sample. The percentages of naive CD45RAhigh/CD27high T cells were determined by flow cytometry on a PBMC aliquot from every donor. Trimmed from V: 2 bases; trimmed from J: 6 bases; junction bases lacking a gene match: 2. Reading from cysteine to phenylalanine, the CDR3 counts 14 amino acids. The retained sequence is limited to the CDR3, 42 bases, with the frame set at the first base. As regards this clonotype: Which antigen it targets is not known. No base qualities exist here, and no much larger clone lies one base off it.

What the authors observed across the whole study: Estimates of total diversity based on one million sequenced T cells were considered lower bounds and underestimates. Compared with the aged group, more naive CD4+ T cells, fewer expanded clones and increased TCR diversity were shown by the long-lived group, suggesting age selection. As age increased, observed TCR beta diversity per million T cells dropped in a roughly linear way, and a significant reduction was already evident by age approximately 40. The percentage of naive T cells measured by flow cytometry correlated strongly with observed TCR beta diversity. Since profiling was done on bulk unsorted PBMCs, naive and antigen-experienced compartments could not be conclusively compared. Because donor CMV infection status was unknown, age-related changes in expanded clonotypes were potentially confounded.

This sequence originates from a woman aged 18 to 35 in good health. The specimen sequenced was blood. The V and J segments used are TRBV12-3 or TRBV12-4 and TRBJ2-7; 12 central bases correspond to TRBD1. The CDR3 corresponds to CASSLPGQGAEQYF. The bases read TGTGCCAGCAGTTTACCGGGACAGGGGGCCGAGCAGTACTTC.